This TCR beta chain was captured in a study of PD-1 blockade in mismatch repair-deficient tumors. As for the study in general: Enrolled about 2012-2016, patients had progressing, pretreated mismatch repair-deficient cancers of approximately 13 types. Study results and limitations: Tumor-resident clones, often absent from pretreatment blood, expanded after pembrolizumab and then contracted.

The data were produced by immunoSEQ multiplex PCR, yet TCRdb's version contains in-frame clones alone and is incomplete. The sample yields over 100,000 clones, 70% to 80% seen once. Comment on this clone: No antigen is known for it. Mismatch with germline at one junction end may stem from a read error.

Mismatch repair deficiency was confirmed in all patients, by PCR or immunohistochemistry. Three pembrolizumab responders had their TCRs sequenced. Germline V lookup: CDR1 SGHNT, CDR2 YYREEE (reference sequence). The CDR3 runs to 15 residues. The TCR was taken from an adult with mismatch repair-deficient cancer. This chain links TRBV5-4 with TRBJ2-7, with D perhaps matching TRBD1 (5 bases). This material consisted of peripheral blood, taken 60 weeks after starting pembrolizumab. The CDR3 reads CASSQDLGVRREQYF. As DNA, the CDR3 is TGCGCCAGCAGCCAAGATCTAGGGGTTCGGCGAGAGCAGTACTTC.